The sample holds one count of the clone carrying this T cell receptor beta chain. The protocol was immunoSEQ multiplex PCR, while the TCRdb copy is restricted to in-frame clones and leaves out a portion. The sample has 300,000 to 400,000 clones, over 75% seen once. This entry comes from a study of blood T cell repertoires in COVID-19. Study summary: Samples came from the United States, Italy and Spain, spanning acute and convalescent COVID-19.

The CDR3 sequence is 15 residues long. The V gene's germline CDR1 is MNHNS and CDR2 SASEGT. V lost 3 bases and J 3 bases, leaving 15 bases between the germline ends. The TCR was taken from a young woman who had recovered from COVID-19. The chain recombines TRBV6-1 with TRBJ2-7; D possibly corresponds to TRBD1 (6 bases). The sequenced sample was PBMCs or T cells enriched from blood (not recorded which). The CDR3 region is CASSEISGTNYEQYF. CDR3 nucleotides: TGTGCCAGCAGTGAGATCTCCGGGACAAACTACGAGCAGTACTTC.